This paragraph covers one TCR beta chain sequence. Its target is not known. The Oncomine TCR Beta short-read assay sequenced DNA from cultured CD4+ T cells. TCRdb recomputed calls from the PCR reads with MiXCR, one row per CDR3 protein. The data show tens of thousands of distinct CDR3 sequences, around 28% seen once. This sample stems from a study of vaccination and CD4 T cells after COVID-19. Time point noted: late sampling 161 to 241 days after vaccination in a few convalescent patients. The treatment was: roughly 11-day PBMC culture with coronavirus spike peptide pools or control peptides (ViraFEST assay). This CDR3 spans 13 amino acids. With 3 bases removed from V and 6 bases from J, the gap between germline ends came to 11 bases. Per germline, CDR1 DFQATT and CDR2 SNEGSKA (reference sequence).

The source is a human donor who had recovered from COVID-19. The chain joins TRBV20-1 to TRBJ2-2, with D possibly matching TRBD2 (5 bases). The input for sequencing was CD4+ T cells from blood, cultured in vitro, taken about 7 months after SARS-CoV-2 vaccination. The chain's CDR3 is CSASEGEAGELFF. The CDR3 region has the DNA TGCAGTGCTAGTGAGGGAGAGGCCGGGGAGCTGTTTTTT.